The TCR beta chain under discussion was sequenced for a study of OX40 agonist ivuxolimab in advanced cancers. Overall study: An anti-OX40 (CD134) antibody with agonistic activity, ivuxolimab, was administered to patients. Cohort: roughly 79% men, mean age about 62, aged roughly 23 to 90.

CDR1 and CDR2 from the germline V gene are SGHDT and YYEEEE. The CDR3 runs 14 residues. The germline V and J ends were trimmed by 0 bases and 3 bases, with 10 bases remaining between them. Data came from immunoSEQ multiplex PCR; TCRdb stores just in-frame clones and leaves some out. The data show about 90,000 clones, with roughly 88% seen just once and 0.33% held by the top ten. Collection of blood occurred at baseline, at cycle 4 day 1, and at cycle 7 day 1. The input for sequencing was CD4+ or CD8+ T cells sorted from blood, taken in a trial of the OX40 agonist ivuxolimab. This TCR derives from an adult with an advanced solid tumor such as melanoma, head and neck, liver or kidney cancer. This chain uses TRBV5-6 with TRBJ2-7; possible D gene TRBD1, 6 bases. The CDR3 reads CASSLGGHHYEQYF. CDR3 bases: TGTGCCAGCAGCTTGGGGGGACACCACTACGAGCAGTACTTC.